This TCR beta chain is from a study of blood T cell repertoires in COVID-19. As for the study in general: The United States, Italy and Spain supplied acute and convalescent COVID-19 samples. From T cells, B-cell-depleted T cells, or PBMCs came the material, which was cDNA or gDNA.

Under the authors' procedure: Reference gene primer amplification in the assay estimated nucleated cell counts. Measured with immunoSEQ multiplex PCR; TCRdb has only the in-frame clones, and not every one. For V, J and clone size, that table is used; D and trimming come from the DNA. The data contain about 120,000 clones, around 87% of them singletons. The CDR3 covers 15 residues. CDR1 is MNHEY, CDR2 SVGAGI, per germline. Trimming stripped 6 bases from V and 7 bases from J, with 19 bases between. The chain couples TRBV6-5 to TRBJ2-1, with D maybe TRBD2 (5 bases). The origin of this receptor is a woman aged 45-65 years with acute or convalescent COVID-19. Sequencing was done on a sample of peripheral blood. Here the CDR3 DNA reads TGTGCCAGCAGCCTCCTACTAGGAGCGGCGAATGAGCAGTTCTTC. This sequence encodes CASSLLLGAANEQFF.